This T cell receptor (beta chain) was sequenced for a study of response to subunit inactivated influenza vaccine. Study outcomes and limitations: After each seasonal influenza vaccination, few new T cells are recruited, the authors suggested.

This clonotype was seen only a few times. Its antigen is unknown. TCRdb used MiXCR to reprocess the RT-PCR reads, holding one entry per CDR3 protein. The data show roughly 500,000 distinct CDR3 sequences, 16% seen once. This clonotype was obtained from a man aged 45 to 70 who received an inactivated influenza vaccine. The source was CD4+ T cells sorted from PBMCs, collected approximately 25 months after vaccination.

As DNA, the CDR3 is TGTGCCAGCAGCCCCCCGGGCTCCTACAATGAGCAGTTCTTC. As protein: CASSPPGSYNEQFF. The V and J genes are TRBV3-1 and TRBJ2-1; D remains unclear. Germline-derived CDR1 and CDR2 are LGHDT and YNNKEL (reference sequence). V gave up 4 bases and J gave up 0 bases, with 7 bases separating them. The CDR3 runs 14 residues.